This T cell receptor (beta chain) was retrieved from a study of T cell responses to AZD1222 COVID-19 vaccine. Study-level points and caveats: Repertoire collection took place solely once the T cell response had peaked. Baseline seropositives among AZD1222 recipients totaled only six or seven. The donor group comprised mostly white British people and more females; the analysis possibly underestimated clonal diversity.

Recipients boosted at about 4 weeks or about 12 weeks are pooled. The CDR3 covers 13 residues. CDR1 and CDR2 from the germline V gene are ENHRY and SYGVKD. V was shortened by 8 bases and J by 7 bases, with 17 bases between the two germline ends. Points on this clone: Its specificity is not known.

The table came from immunoSEQ multiplex PCR; TCRdb's copy has only in-frame clones and leaves some out. Of about 110,000 clones listed, roughly 85% are singletons. This TCR came from an adult who received the AZD1222 COVID-19 vaccine. The genes are TRBV10-3 and TRBJ1-1; weak D call: TRBD1 (6 bases). Specimen: peripheral blood, collected 28 days after the second AZD1222 dose. CDR3 protein: CAIRDTAIYEAFF. CDR3 coding DNA: TGTGCCATCCGGGACACAGCAATTTATGAAGCTTTCTTT.